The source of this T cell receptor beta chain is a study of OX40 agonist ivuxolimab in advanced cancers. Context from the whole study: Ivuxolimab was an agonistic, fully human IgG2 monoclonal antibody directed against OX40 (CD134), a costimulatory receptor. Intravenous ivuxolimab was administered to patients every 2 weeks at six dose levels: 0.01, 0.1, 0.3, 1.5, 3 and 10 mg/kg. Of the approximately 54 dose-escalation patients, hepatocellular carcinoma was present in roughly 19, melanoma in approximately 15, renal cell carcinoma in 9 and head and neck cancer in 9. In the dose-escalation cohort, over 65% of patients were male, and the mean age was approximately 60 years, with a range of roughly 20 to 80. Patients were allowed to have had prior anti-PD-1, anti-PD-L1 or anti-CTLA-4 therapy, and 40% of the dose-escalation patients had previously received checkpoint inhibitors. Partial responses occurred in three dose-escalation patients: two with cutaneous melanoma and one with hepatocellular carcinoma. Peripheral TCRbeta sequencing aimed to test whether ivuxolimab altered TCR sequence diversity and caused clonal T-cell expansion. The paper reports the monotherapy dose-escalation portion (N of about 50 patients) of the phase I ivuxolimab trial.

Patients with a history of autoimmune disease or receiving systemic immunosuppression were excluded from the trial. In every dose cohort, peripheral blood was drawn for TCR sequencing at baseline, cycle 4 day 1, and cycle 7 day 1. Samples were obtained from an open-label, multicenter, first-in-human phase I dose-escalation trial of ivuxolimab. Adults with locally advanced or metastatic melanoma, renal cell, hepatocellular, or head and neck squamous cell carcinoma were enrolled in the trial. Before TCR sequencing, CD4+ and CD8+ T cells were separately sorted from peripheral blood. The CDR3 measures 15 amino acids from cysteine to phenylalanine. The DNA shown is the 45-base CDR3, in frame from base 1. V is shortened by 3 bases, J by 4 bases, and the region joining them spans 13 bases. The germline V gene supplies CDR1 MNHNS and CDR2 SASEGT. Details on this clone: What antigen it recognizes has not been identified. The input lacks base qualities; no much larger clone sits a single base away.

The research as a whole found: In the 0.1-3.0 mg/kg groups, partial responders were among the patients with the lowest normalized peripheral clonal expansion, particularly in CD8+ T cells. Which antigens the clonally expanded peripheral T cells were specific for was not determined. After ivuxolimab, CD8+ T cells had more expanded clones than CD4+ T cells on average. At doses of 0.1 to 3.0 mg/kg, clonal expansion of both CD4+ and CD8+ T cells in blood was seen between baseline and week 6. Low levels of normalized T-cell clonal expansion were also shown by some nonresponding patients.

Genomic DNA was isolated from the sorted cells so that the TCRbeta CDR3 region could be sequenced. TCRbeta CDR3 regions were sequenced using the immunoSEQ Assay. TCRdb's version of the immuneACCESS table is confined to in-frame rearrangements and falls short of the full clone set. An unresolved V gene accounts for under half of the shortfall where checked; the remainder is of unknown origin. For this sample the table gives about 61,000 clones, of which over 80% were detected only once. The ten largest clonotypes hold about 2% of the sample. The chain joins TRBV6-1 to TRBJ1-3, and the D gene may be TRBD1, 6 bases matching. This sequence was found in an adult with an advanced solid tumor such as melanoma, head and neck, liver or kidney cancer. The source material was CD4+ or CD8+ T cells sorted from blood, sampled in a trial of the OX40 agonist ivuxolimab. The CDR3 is CASSDRGTTGNTIYF. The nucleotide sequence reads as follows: TGTGCCAGCAGTGACAGGGGAACCACCGGAAACACCATATATTTT.